These 8 T cell receptor beta chains came from one sample sequenced in a study of T cells in Graves' hyperthyroidism and ophthalmopathy. There were TCR beta CDR3 regions amplified from RNA transcripts. RT-PCR in the first round (using the HTBI primer set) targeted the TCR CDR3. TCRdb used MiXCR to reprocess the multiplex PCR reads, holding one entry per CDR3 protein. The sample has almost 600,000 distinct CDR3 sequences, 40% to 55% seen once. Source material: peripheral blood or thyroid tissue (not recorded which). The receptors here all came from a woman between 18 and 30 years old with Graves' hyperthyroidism.

The gene calls are TRBV29-1 and TRBJ2-5; 9 bases are a match to TRBD2. CDR1 SQVTM and CDR2 ANQGSEA come from the germline V gene. The CDR3 is made up of 15 amino acids. The J segment lost 4 bases and the V segment lost 4 bases, leaving 10 bases of the junction unmatched. This CDR3 reads CSVVPGAGGGETQYF. In nucleotides, the CDR3 is TGCAGCGTTGTCCCTGGAGCGGGAGGAGGAGAGACCCAGTACTTC.

This clonotype was seen repeatedly, ten times or more. This rearrangement joins TRBV4-1 to TRBJ2-7; TRBD2 matches 8 bases. With V trimmed by 0 bases and J by 6 bases, 10 bases remained unmatched. The CDR3 is made up of 16 amino acids. Per germline, CDR1 MGHRA and CDR2 YSYEKL. The DNA for the CDR3 is TGCGCCAGCAGCCAAGAAGGAGTAGCGGGACGGGTCGAGCAGTACTTC. This codes for CASSQEGVAGRVEQYF.

Many counts were recorded for this clonotype. The chain employs TRBV10-3 and TRBJ1-1; TRBD1 might be the D (6 bases). This CDR3 has 15 amino acids. Trimming left V 3 bases short and J 0 bases short, with 11 bases between. The germline gives CDR1 ENHRY, CDR2 SYGVKD. Written as DNA, the CDR3 is TGTGCCATCAGTGACAGAGACAGGCTGAACACTGAAGCTTTCTTT. Protein sequence: CAISDRDRLNTEAFF.

This clonotype was counted ten times or more. The chain carries TRBV4-3 and TRBJ2-2; 10 bases align to TRBD1. The ends lost 6 bases at V and 3 bases at J; junction bases unmatched: 4. In germline, CDR1 is LGHNA, CDR2 YSLEER. This CDR3 contains 15 residues. The chain's CDR3 is CASSPGTGDTGELFF. Written as DNA, the CDR3 is TGCGCCAGCAGTCCCGGGACAGGGGACACCGGGGAGCTGTTTTTT.

This clonotype was seen ten or more times. The genes are TRBV19 and TRBJ1-6, with a tentative D call TRBD1 (5 bases). There are 15 residues in the CDR3. CDR1 and CDR2 (germline): LNHDA, SQIVND (reference sequence). V lost 6 bases, J lost 8 bases, and 17 bases lay in between. This CDR3 is CASRTGTPADSPLHF. CDR3 sequence (DNA): TGTGCCAGTAGAACCGGGACCCCCGCGGATTCACCCCTCCACTTT. The variable domain in full, completed from reference TRBV19 and TRBJ1-6, reads DGGITQSPKYLFRKEGQNVTLSCEQNLNHDAMYWYRQDPGQGLRLIYYSQIVNDFQKGDIAEGYSVSREKKESFPLTVTSAQKNPTAFYLCASRTGTPADSPLHFGNGTRLTVT.

In regard to this clonotype: Given the absence of the conserved phenylalanine or tryptophan at the CDR3 end, a read error is likely. The DNA is left out, because the CDR3 cannot be placed on it with certainty; the CDR3 is given as TCRdb lists it. The chain uses TRBV7-7 and TRBJ1-3; the D call of TRBD1 is as the table states it, not checked on the DNA. Germline V gene data show CDR1 as SSHAT and CDR2 as FNYEAQ (reference sequence). The CDR3 length equals 11 residues, ends included. This CDR3 is CASSLEAGTNT.

The table lists this clonotype with many counts. The chain combines TRBV20-1 with TRBJ1-2; TRBD1 is a possible D gene (5 bases). Germline V gene lookup returns CDR1 DFQATT and CDR2 SNEGSKA (reference sequence). The CDR3 contains 12 residues. Trimming took 7 bases from V and 8 from J, leaving 17 bases between them. The DNA for the CDR3 is TGCAGTGTCGTCAGAGTCCAGGGAGGCTACACCTTC. Translation: CSVVRVQGGYTF.

The rearrangement uses TRBV12-3 or TRBV12-4 and TRBJ1-1; D perhaps matches TRBD1 (5 bases). Trimming stripped 5 bases from V and 11 bases from J, with 21 bases between. The CDR3 covers 14 residues. The CDR3 DNA follows: TGTGCCAGCAGTCACGGACTAGCGGGGCAGGGTGCTTTCTTT. It yields the protein CASSHGLAGQGAFF.